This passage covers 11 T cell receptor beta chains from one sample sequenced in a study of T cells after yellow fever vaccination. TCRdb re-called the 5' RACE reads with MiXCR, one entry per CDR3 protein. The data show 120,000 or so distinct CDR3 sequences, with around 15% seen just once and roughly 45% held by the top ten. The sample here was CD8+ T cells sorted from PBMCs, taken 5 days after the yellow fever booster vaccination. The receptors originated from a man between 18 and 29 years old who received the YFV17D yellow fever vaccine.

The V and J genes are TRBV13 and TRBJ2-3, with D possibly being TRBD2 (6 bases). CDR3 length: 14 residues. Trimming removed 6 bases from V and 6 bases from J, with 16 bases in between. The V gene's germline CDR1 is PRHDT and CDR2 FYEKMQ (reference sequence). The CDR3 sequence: CASRTRRDLDTQYF. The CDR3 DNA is TGTGCCAGCAGAACTCGCCGGGACTTGGATACGCAGTATTTT.

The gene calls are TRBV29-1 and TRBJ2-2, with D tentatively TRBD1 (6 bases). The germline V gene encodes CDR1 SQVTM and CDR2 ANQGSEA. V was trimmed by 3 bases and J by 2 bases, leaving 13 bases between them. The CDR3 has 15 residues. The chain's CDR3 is CSVEGRGGNTGELFF. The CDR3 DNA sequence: TGCAGCGTTGAGGGCAGGGGCGGAAACACCGGGGAGCTGTTTTTT.

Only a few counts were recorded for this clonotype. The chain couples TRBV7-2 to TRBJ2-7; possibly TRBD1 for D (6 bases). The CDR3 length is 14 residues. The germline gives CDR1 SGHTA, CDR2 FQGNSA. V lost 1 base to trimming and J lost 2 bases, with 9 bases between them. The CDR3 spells CASSLVSGAYEQYF. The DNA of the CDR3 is TGTGCCAGCAGCTTAGTTTCAGGGGCCTACGAGCAGTACTTC.

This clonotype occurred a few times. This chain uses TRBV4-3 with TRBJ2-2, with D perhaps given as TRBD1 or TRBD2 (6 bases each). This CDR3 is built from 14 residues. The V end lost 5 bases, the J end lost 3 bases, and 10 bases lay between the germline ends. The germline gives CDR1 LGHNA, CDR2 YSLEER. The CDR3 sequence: CASSKGGYTGELFF. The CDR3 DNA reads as TGCGCCAGCAGCAAGGGGGGATACACCGGGGAGCTGTTTTTT.

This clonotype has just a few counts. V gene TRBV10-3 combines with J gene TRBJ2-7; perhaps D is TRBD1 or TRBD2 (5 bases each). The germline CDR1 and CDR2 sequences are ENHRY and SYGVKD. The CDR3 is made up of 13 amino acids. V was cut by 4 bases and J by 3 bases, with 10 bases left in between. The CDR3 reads CAISAEGFYEQYF. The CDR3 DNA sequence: TGTGCCATCAGTGCTGAGGGGTTCTACGAGCAGTACTTC.

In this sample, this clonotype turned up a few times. CDR3 bases: TGTGCCAGCAGTGTCTGGCGGTCTTCTCCGAACACCGGGGAGCTGTTTTTT. It translates to CASSVWRSSPNTGELFF. The V call is TRBV2, the J call TRBJ2-2; D is ambiguous. Germline lookup yields CDR1 SNHLY and CDR2 FYNNEI. This CDR3 contains 17 residues. V lost 4 bases and J lost 0, with 15 bases in between.

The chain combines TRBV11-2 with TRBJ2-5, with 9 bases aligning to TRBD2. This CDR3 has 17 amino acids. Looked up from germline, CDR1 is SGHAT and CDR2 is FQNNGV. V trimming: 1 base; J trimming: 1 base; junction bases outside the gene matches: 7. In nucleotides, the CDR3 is TGTGCCAGCAGCTTAGGGGTGGTAGCGGGGGCCCAAGAGACCCAGTACTTC. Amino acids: CASSLGVVAGAQETQYF.

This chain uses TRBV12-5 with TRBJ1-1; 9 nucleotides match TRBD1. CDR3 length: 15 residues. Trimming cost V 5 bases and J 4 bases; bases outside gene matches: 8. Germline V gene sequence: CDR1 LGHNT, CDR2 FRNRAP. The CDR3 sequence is CASGLAGTGSTEAFF. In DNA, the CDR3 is TGTGCTAGTGGTCTGGCCGGGACAGGGAGCACTGAAGCTTTCTTT.

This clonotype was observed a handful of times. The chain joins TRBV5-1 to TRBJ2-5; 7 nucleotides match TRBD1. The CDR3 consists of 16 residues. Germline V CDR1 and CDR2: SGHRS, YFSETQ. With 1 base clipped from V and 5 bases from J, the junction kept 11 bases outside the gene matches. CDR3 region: CASSLYVGGESETQYF. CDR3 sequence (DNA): TGCGCCAGCAGCTTGTATGTAGGGGGCGAATCTGAGACCCAGTACTTC.

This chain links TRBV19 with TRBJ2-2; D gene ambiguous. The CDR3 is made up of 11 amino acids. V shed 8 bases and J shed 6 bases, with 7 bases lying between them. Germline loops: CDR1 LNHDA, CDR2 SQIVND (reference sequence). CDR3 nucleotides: TGTGCCAGTCGTCTGGCCGGGGAGCTGTTTTTT. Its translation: CASRLAGELFF.

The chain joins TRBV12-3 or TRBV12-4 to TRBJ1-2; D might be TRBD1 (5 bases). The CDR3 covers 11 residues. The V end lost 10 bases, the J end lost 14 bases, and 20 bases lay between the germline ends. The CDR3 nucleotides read TGTGCCACTAAAGCAGGGCAGGACCTGACCTTC. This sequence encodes CATKAGQDLTF.